These 29 T cell receptor beta chains were all obtained from the same sample, sequenced in a study of glioma-infiltrating T cells after dendritic cell vaccination (dated by TCRdb to the mid-2010s). Receptor amplification or capture employed the immunoSEQ multiplex PCR assay. Sourced from immuneACCESS, this table was stored by TCRdb with only in-frame sequences that have V and J called. A share of the clones is absent; for the studies checked, an unresolved V gene accounts for under half, and the remainder has no known explanation. The sample table shows more than 85,000 clones, and 70% to 90% are seen once. 2.5% to 3% of the sample is held by the ten biggest clonotypes. The sample here was blood, taken before dendritic cell vaccination. All receptors derive from a human donor with glioblastoma.

This clone came up once. The chain recombines TRBV29-1 with TRBJ1-2; unclear D gene. The V end was cut by 7 bases, the J end by 4 bases, with 13 bases between. CDR1 and CDR2 (germline): SQVTM, ANQGSEA. The CDR3 spans 12 residues. The CDR3 DNA sequence: TGCAGCGGCCCTACGGCAGGCTATGGCTACACCTTC. This codes for CSGPTAGYGYTF.

The V and J genes are TRBV11-3 and TRBJ1-1; tentative D call: TRBD1 (6 bases). Between the trimmed V and J ends, which lost 1 base and 1 base, there was a span of 10 bases. Germline CDR1 SGHNT, CDR2 YENEEA. The CDR3 extends over 15 amino acids. The DNA of the CDR3 is TGTGCCAGCAGCTTAGGCGGCAGGGGGAACACTGAAGCTTTCTTT. Translation gives CASSLGGRGNTEAFF. The full variable domain, its missing parts supplied by reference TRBV11-3 and TRBJ1-1, is EAGVVQSPRYKIIEKKQPVAFWCNPISGHNTLYWYLQNLGQGPELLIRYENEEAVDDSQLPKDRFSAERLKGVDSTLKIQPAELGDSAVYLCASSLGGRGNTEAFFGQGTRLTVV.

The chain joins TRBV5-8 to TRBJ1-3; maybe TRBD1 (5 bases). The ends were cut back, 0 bases at V and 4 bases at J, with 5 bases in the middle. CDR3 length: 13 residues. Germline V CDR1 and CDR2: SGHTS, YDEGEE. The CDR3 nucleotides read TGTGCCAGCAGCTTGGGACAGGGAAACACCATATATTTT. Its protein is CASSLGQGNTIYF. Together with reference TRBV5-8 and TRBJ1-3, the CDR3 gives the full variable domain: EAGVTQSPTHLIKTRGQQATLRCSPISGHTSVYWYQQALGLGLQFLLWYDEGEERNRGNFPPRFSGRQFPNYSSELNVNALELEDSALYLCASSLGQGNTIYFGEGSWLTVV.

In this sample, this clone turned up a few times. The rearrangement joins TRBV7-6 to TRBJ2-7; TRBD1 matches 8 bases. The length of the CDR3 is 16 residues. The V and J ends lost 0 bases and 2 bases, in that order; junction bases with no gene match: 6. CDR1 and CDR2 (germline): SGHVS, FNYEAQ. CDR3: CASSLASGTGTYEQYF. The CDR3 DNA is TGTGCCAGCAGCTTAGCCTCGGGGACAGGCACCTACGAGCAGTACTTC.

The chain has TRBV6-5 and TRBJ1-2, with D hard to call. The CDR3 covers 14 residues. V lost 7 bases and J 5 bases, leaving 17 bases between the germline ends. Germline CDR1 is MNHEY and CDR2 is SVGAGI. CDR3 DNA sequence: TGTGCCAGCATTTCCCTCGGCAGGACTTATGGCTACACCTTC. Amino acid sequence: CASISLGRTYGYTF.

V and J are TRBV6-1 and TRBJ1-4; the D gene is possibly TRBD1 (5 bases). The germline gives CDR1 MNHNS, CDR2 SASEGT. V was shortened by 8 bases and J by 8 bases, with 18 bases between the two germline ends. The CDR3 is 14 residues long. The CDR3 DNA sequence: TGTGCCAGCGACGGAGCCACAGGTGGGGAAAAACTGTTTTTT. Translated, it gives CASDGATGGEKLFF.

J is TRBJ2-1 and V is TRBV5-8; no definite D call. CDR3 length: 15 amino acids. The germline V and J ends were trimmed by 3 bases and 4 bases, with 14 bases remaining between them. Germline assignment: CDR1 SGHTS and CDR2 YDEGEE. The CDR3: CASSSRVALYNEQFF. The CDR3, as DNA: TGTGCCAGCAGCTCTCGAGTAGCCCTATACAATGAGCAGTTCTTC. The variable domain in full, with the rest retrieved from reference TRBV5-8 and TRBJ2-1, is EAGVTQSPTHLIKTRGQQATLRCSPISGHTSVYWYQQALGLGLQFLLWYDEGEERNRGNFPPRFSGRQFPNYSSELNVNALELEDSALYLCASSSRVALYNEQFFGPGTRLTVL.

The chain carries TRBV6-6 and TRBJ1-1; tentatively, D is TRBD1 (5 bases). Looked up from germline, CDR1 is MNHNY and CDR2 is SVGAGI (reference sequence). V was shortened by 2 bases and J by 1 base, with 11 bases between the two germline ends. This CDR3 has 15 residues. The CDR3 nucleotides read TGTGCCAGCAGTTACCTCCCAGGGTGGAACACTGAAGCTTTCTTT. Translation gives CASSYLPGWNTEAFF.

The CDR3 DNA is TGTGCCATTACAATCGGGGGTACGTACGGCTACACCTTC. As protein: CAITIGGTYGYTF. The chain recombines TRBV6-1 with TRBJ1-2, with D perhaps matching TRBD1 (5 bases). This CDR3 is 13 amino acids long. Germline CDR1 MNHNS, CDR2 SASEGT. Trimming cost V 10 bases and J 8 bases, with 20 bases left between them.

The CDR3 nucleotides are TGTGCCAGCAGCGCCACGTGGACAGGGGGCTCCTATAATTCACCCCTCCACTTT. This encodes CASSATWTGGSYNSPLHF. This chain joins TRBV7-9 and TRBJ1-6, with 10 positions matching TRBD1. The CDR3 runs to 18 residues. V shed 5 bases and J 0 bases; nucleotides not matched to a gene: 7. Germline lookup yields CDR1 SEHNR and CDR2 FQNEAQ (reference sequence).

The chain links TRBV7-6 to TRBJ2-5; D is unclear. Trimming removed 5 bases from V and 9 bases from J, with 22 bases in between. The CDR3 has 15 amino acids. Germline V CDR1 and CDR2: SGHVS, FNYEAQ. CDR3 amino acids: CASSPLTGSWVAQYF. In nucleotides, the CDR3 is TGTGCCAGCAGCCCCCTGACGGGTAGCTGGGTTGCCCAGTACTTC.

The chain employs TRBV5-1 and TRBJ2-7, with a weak D call TRBD1 (7 bases). The CDR3 loop spans 13 amino acids. The V gene's germline CDR1 is SGHRS and CDR2 YFSETQ. V was cut by 2 bases and J by 6 bases, with 12 bases left in between. CDR3 sequence (DNA): TGCGCCAGCAGCTTTCCAGGGGGAGGCGAGCAGTACTTC. This codes for CASSFPGGGEQYF.

The J gene is TRBJ1-6, the V gene TRBV7-2; 10 bases fit TRBD1. The CDR3 sequence is 15 residues long. V shed 4 bases and J 7 bases; nucleotides not matched to a gene: 4. Germline assignment: CDR1 SGHTA and CDR2 FQGNSA. CDR3 loop: CASSYRDRGNSPLHF. In DNA form, the CDR3 reads TGTGCCAGCAGCTACCGGGACAGGGGAAATTCACCCCTCCACTTT.

This sequence joins TRBV6-4 and TRBJ2-3; 10 bases align to TRBD2. The CDR3 sequence is 14 residues long. With 3 bases clipped from V and 5 bases from J, the junction kept 2 bases outside the gene matches. The germline V gene has CDR1 MRHNA and CDR2 SNTAGT. CDR3 bases: TGTGCCAGCAGTGAGCTAGCGGGGGTAGATACGCAGTATTTT. Translation gives CASSELAGVDTQYF.

This chain links TRBV15 with TRBJ1-5; 10 bases fit TRBD1. The CDR3 is 16 amino acids. V trimming: 3 bases; J trimming: 6 bases; junction bases outside the gene matches: 8. Germline-derived CDR1 and CDR2 are LNHNV and YYDKDF (reference sequence). The CDR3 DNA sequence: TGTGCCACCAGCAGGTGGGACAGGGGAATTAGTCAGCCCCAGCATTTT. Encoded protein: CATSRWDRGISQPQHF.

The chain carries TRBV4-1 and TRBJ2-7, with TRBD2 identical over 7 bases. Losses at the gene ends were 3 bases for V and 5 bases for J; bases not matched to a gene: 10. CDR3 length: 15 amino acids. Germline V gene lookup returns CDR1 MGHRA and CDR2 YSYEKL. The CDR3 protein is CASSHPRGGNDEQYF. For the CDR3, the DNA is TGCGCCAGCAGCCACCCGAGGGGAGGGAACGACGAGCAGTACTTC.

This chain links TRBV28 with TRBJ1-1; D possibly corresponds to TRBD1 (5 bases). Between the trimmed V and J ends, which lost 1 base and 0 bases, there was a span of 6 bases. The CDR3 contains 14 residues. In germline, CDR1 is MDHEN, CDR2 SYDVKM. CDR3 in amino acids: CASSLLGVNTEAFF. CDR3 sequence (DNA): TGTGCCAGCAGTTTATTAGGGGTGAACACTGAAGCTTTCTTT.

The gene calls are TRBV18 and TRBJ2-7; D gene uncertain. Per the germline V gene, CDR1 is KGHSH and CDR2 is LQKENI. Trimming left V 6 bases short and J 5 bases short, with 20 bases between. The CDR3 loop spans 15 amino acids. CDR3 DNA: TGTGCCAGCTCGCCATCGGCAAGTGGCGGAGACGAGCAGTACTTC. This sequence encodes CASSPSASGGDEQYF.

The CDR3 spells CASSEELGTGYEQYF. The CDR3 DNA reads as TGTGCCAGCAGTGAAGAGCTCGGGACAGGCTACGAGCAGTACTTC. The rearrangement joins TRBV2 to TRBJ2-7; 8 positions agree with TRBD1. Germline V gene sequence: CDR1 SNHLY, CDR2 FYNNEI. The CDR3 loop spans 15 amino acids. Trimming cost V 1 base and J 3 bases; bases outside gene matches: 5.

This chain joins TRBV29-1 and TRBJ2-5, with 10 bases aligning to TRBD1. The CDR3 has 13 residues. The V gene's germline CDR1 is SQVTM and CDR2 ANQGSEA. V lost 7 bases, J lost 5 bases, and 7 bases stayed unmatched. Written as DNA, the CDR3 is TGCAGCGGGGCACAGGGACAGGGGGAGACCCAGTACTTC. Translation gives CSGAQGQGETQYF.

The gene calls are TRBV30 and TRBJ2-2; perhaps TRBD2 as D (5 bases). CDR3 length: 14 residues. In germline, CDR1 is GTSNPN, CDR2 SVGIG (reference sequence). V shed 3 bases and J shed 6 bases, with 14 bases lying between them. The CDR3 here is CAWRRGSSPGELFF. The CDR3 DNA is TGTGCCTGGAGAAGAGGGAGTAGCCCCGGGGAGCTGTTTTTT.

This sequence joins TRBV7-2 and TRBJ2-5; 8 bases fit TRBD2. The CDR3 extends over 15 amino acids. Looked up from germline, CDR1 is SGHTA and CDR2 is FQGNSA. The V and J ends lost 7 bases and 2 bases, in that order; junction bases with no gene match: 9. The CDR3 DNA reads TGTGCCAGCACCCTCGAGGCGGGAGGACAAGAGACCCAGTACTTC. Translation: CASTLEAGGQETQYF.

Notes on this clone: Relative to the germline gene, one junction end is altered; a read error may explain this. Other DNA sequences within the sample encode an identical CDR3. The chain recombines TRBV5-1 with TRBJ1-6, with D unresolved. The CDR3 loop spans 16 amino acids. Germline V gene data show CDR1 as SGHRS and CDR2 as YFSETQ. The CDR3 spells CASSLVGSSYNSPLHF. CDR3 bases: TGCGCCAGCAGCTTGGTAGGGAGCTCCTATAATTCCCCCCTCCACTTT.

CDR3 coding DNA: TGTGCCAGCAGAAAGACTAGCATGCCTTCGGATACGCAGTATTTT. Translated: CASRKTSMPSDTQYF. The chain is built from TRBV7-2 and TRBJ2-3, with 7 bases that match TRBD2. This CDR3 contains 15 residues. V was clipped by 6 bases and J by 6 bases; unmatched bases: 12. Per germline, CDR1 SGHTA and CDR2 FQGNSA.

The chain has TRBV2 and TRBJ2-5; TRBD1 agrees at 8 bases. This CDR3 contains 14 residues. Losses at the gene ends were 7 bases for V and 5 bases for J; bases not matched to a gene: 9. The V gene's germline CDR1 is SNHLY and CDR2 FYNNEI. In DNA, the CDR3 is TGTGCCAGCACCAAGACAGGGGTGAGGGAGACCCAGTACTTC. Protein sequence: CASTKTGVRETQYF.

The rearrangement uses TRBV27 and TRBJ2-7; TRBD2 matches at 7 bases. Per germline, CDR1 MNHEY and CDR2 SMNVEV (reference sequence). CDR3 length: 14 amino acids. V gave up 2 bases and J gave up 0 bases; unmatched junction bases: 1. CDR3 region: CASSLTGGSYEQYF. The CDR3 coding sequence is TGTGCCAGCAGTTTAACGGGAGGCTCCTACGAGCAGTACTTC.

The chain links TRBV10-3 to TRBJ1-2; TRBD1 might be the D (6 bases). Trimming pared 2 bases from V and 6 bases from J, leaving 10 bases between. Germline V gives CDR1 ENHRY, CDR2 SYGVKD. The CDR3 has 13 amino acids. Here the CDR3 DNA reads TGTGCCATCAGTGAGACAGGGACGGATGGCTACACCTTC. It yields the protein CAISETGTDGYTF.

The V gene is TRBV2, the J gene TRBJ1-1; D is unresolved. The CDR3 spans 16 residues. Germline CDR1 is SNHLY and CDR2 is FYNNEI. With 1 base removed from V and 4 bases from J, the gap between germline ends came to 16 bases. CDR3: CASSEEGPVRGTEAFF. The CDR3 DNA sequence: TGTGCCAGCAGTGAAGAGGGCCCGGTGCGGGGCACTGAAGCTTTCTTT.

The J gene is TRBJ1-4, the V gene TRBV7-9; possibly TRBD1 for D (6 bases). The CDR3 loop spans 14 amino acids. Germline CDR1 SEHNR, CDR2 FQNEAQ (reference sequence). The V gene lost 5 bases and the J gene lost 7 bases, with 14 bases spanning the gap. The CDR3 loop is CASSQLGAGEKLFF. In nucleotides, the CDR3 is TGTGCCAGCAGCCAACTGGGGGCCGGTGAAAAACTGTTTTTT.